These T cell receptor beta chains were read from a single sample in a study of cytomegalovirus exposure and HLA in healthy donors. TCRdb's copy holds only in-frame clones and misses some; the assay was immunoSEQ multiplex PCR. The sample includes 110,000 to 150,000 clones. Material for sequencing was PBMCs. Every receptor here comes from a male donor in good health and CMV-seronegative. Both conserved end residues are trimmed from each CDR3. A D gene is named only where the DNA matches it firmly.

J: TRBJ2-1; D: .; V: TRBV5-1; CDR3: ASSLLASNNEQF
J: TRBJ2-2; D: .; V: TRBV18; CDR3: ASSPTPDWFGELF
J: TRBJ2-1; D: .; V: TRBV27; CDR3: ASSLAVSSYNEQF
J: TRBJ1-1; D: .; V: TRBV6-5; CDR3: ASSYSRQKNTEAF
J: TRBJ2-3; D: TRBD1; V: TRBV29-1; CDR3: SAGQGITTDTQY
J: TRBJ1-2; D: .; V: TRBV5-1; CDR3: ASSVQVNYGYT
J: TRBJ2-7; D: .; V: TRBV7-9; CDR3: ASSHDSYEQY
J: TRBJ2-3; D: TRBD2; V: TRBV4-2; CDR3: ASSLSGRDPDTQY
J: TRBJ1-6; D: TRBD1; V: TRBV10-3; CDR3: AIGTTGGYNSPLH
J: TRBJ2-2; D: .; V: TRBV7-8; CDR3: ASSLLPGGRNTGELF
J: TRBJ1-1; D: .; V: TRBV2; CDR3: ASGRGAEAF
J: TRBJ1-5; D: .; V: TRBV15; CDR3: ATSLGGVPNQPQH
J: TRBJ2-2; D: .; V: TRBV19; CDR3: ASTPTGRLGELF